The source of this T cell receptor (beta chain) is a study of Graves' ophthalmopathy and Graves' hyperthyroidism. Study conclusions and caveats: Blood was where most expanded thyroid clonotypes above 0.001 frequency also turned up.

If patients had other autoimmune diseases, uncontrolled infections, pregnancy or lactation, they were excluded. V dropped 1 base and J dropped 2 bases, with 12 bases sitting between them. The CDR3 consists of 15 residues. Per germline, CDR1 SGHRS and CDR2 YFSETQ. TCR beta CDR3 amplification used RNA transcripts. Following a first-round RT-PCR that used HTBI primers, a second-round multiplex PCR was carried out. TCRdb re-derived calls from the multiplex PCR reads in MiXCR, one entry per CDR3 protein. The sample lists 350,000 to 450,000 distinct CDR3 sequences; around 20% were seen once. This clonotype has a count of ten or more. As yet, its antigen is unknown.

The sample consisted of peripheral blood. The chain couples TRBV5-1 to TRBJ2-5; D perhaps matches TRBD2 (6 bases). The clonotype was recovered from a woman aged 18-30 years with stable Graves' hyperthyroidism. CDR3 sequence (DNA): TGCGCCAGCAGCTTGAGAGGGGCGGGACAAGAGACCCAGTACTTC. Its protein product is CASSLRGAGQETQYF.